A single TCR beta chain is shown here with its context. Antigen unknown. These data are taken from a study of T cell responses to AZD1222 COVID-19 vaccine. Assay used: immunoSEQ multiplex PCR; TCRdb lists only in-frame clones, some missing. The repertoire holds 130,000 to 150,000 clones, approximately 85% seen once, with 5.4% in the top ten. The CDR3 runs 14 residues. V was pared by 5 bases and J by 0 bases, with 9 bases between. Germline CDR1 MNHEY, CDR2 SVGAGI. Whole-study results and caveats: White British donors predominated, females outnumbered males, and clonal diversity was possibly underestimated. Two AZD1222 doses significantly raised spike-specific TCR breadth and depth over controls.

The sequence came from an adult who received the MenACWY meningococcal vaccine as a control. J is TRBJ2-3 and V is TRBV6-5, with D maybe TRBD1 (6 bases). This sample comprised peripheral blood, obtained 28 days after the second dose of the MenACWY control vaccine. The CDR3 here is CASSLTGSTDTQYF. The DNA of the CDR3 is TGTGCCAGCAGTCTGACAGGCAGCACAGATACGCAGTATTTT.